The 19 T cell receptor beta chains presented below share a single source sample, sequenced in a study of cytomegalovirus exposure and HLA in healthy donors. This PCR relied on a set of 60 Vbeta primers and 13 Jbeta primers. Assay: immunoSEQ multiplex PCR; the TCRdb copy retains only in-frame clones and omits some. Of 100,000 or so clones listed, nearly 15% are singletons. Specimen: PBMCs. Every receptor here comes from a female donor in good health and CMV-seronegative.

This clone showed up just a few times. The chain joins TRBV27 to TRBJ1-1, with 8 positions matching TRBD1. V gave up 2 bases and J gave up 5 bases; unmatched junction bases: 7. Germline CDR1 and CDR2: MNHEY and SMNVEV (reference sequence). The CDR3 length is 15 residues. Here the CDR3 DNA reads TGTGCCAGCAGTTTACACGACACAGGGGGGACTGAAGCTTTCTTT. Amino acids: CASSLHDTGGTEAFF.

The chain has TRBV29-1 and TRBJ2-3; D perhaps matches TRBD1 (6 bases). Trimming left V 4 bases short and J 3 bases short, with 14 bases between. Germline V gene lookup returns CDR1 SQVTM and CDR2 ANQGSEA. This CDR3 spans 14 amino acids. CDR3 DNA sequence: TGCAGCGTTGCGGCTCTCCAGGGGACAGATACGCAGTATTTT. Translated: CSVAALQGTDTQYF.

The rearrangement links TRBV25-1 to TRBJ2-5, with 9 bases aligning to TRBD2. With 2 bases clipped from V and 4 bases from J, the junction kept 5 bases outside the gene matches. The CDR3 totals 15 residues. Per the germline V gene, CDR1 is MGHDK and CDR2 is SYGVNS. CDR3: CASSEAASGTETQYF. DNA of the CDR3: TGTGCCAGCAGTGAAGCGGCTAGCGGGACAGAGACCCAGTACTTC.

The rearrangement uses TRBV19 and TRBJ2-2; D ambiguous. Germline CDR1 is LNHDA and CDR2 is SQIVND (reference sequence). V was trimmed by 6 bases and J by 3 bases, leaving 8 bases between them. The CDR3 consists of 13 residues. The CDR3 loop reads CASSDTYTGELFF. In DNA, the CDR3 is TGTGCCAGTAGCGACACGTACACCGGGGAGCTGTTTTTT.

This chain uses TRBV5-6 with TRBJ1-1, with 9 bases identical to TRBD1. CDR3 size: 15 residues. The germline gives CDR1 SGHDT, CDR2 YYEEEE. V lost 4 bases, J lost 4 bases, and 8 bases stayed unmatched. In DNA form, the CDR3 reads TGTGCCAGCAGCCCTGGGACAGGGTGGGGCACTGAAGCTTTCTTT. It codes for CASSPGTGWGTEAFF.

Only a few counts were recorded for this clone. This sequence joins TRBV18 and TRBJ2-2, with D possibly being TRBD2 (6 bases). This CDR3 is 14 amino acids long. V was trimmed by 5 bases and J by 6 bases, leaving 13 bases between them. The germline CDR1 and CDR2 sequences are KGHSH and LQKENI. Here the CDR3 reads CASSAGRSPGELFF. The CDR3 DNA reads TGTGCCAGCTCAGCGGGACGGTCGCCCGGGGAGCTGTTTTTT. The full variable domain, in which reference TRBV18 and TRBJ2-2 provide the parts outside the CDR3, is NAGVMQNPRHLVRRRGQEARLRCSPMKGHSHVYWYRQLPEEGLKFMVYLQKENIIDESGMPKERFSAEFPKEGPSILRIQQVVRGDSAAYFCASSAGRSPGELFFGEGSRLTVL.

A few counts support this clone. V and J are TRBV6-5 and TRBJ1-2; no firm D call. With 8 bases removed from V and 3 bases from J, the gap between germline ends came to 16 bases. Looked up from germline, CDR1 is MNHEY and CDR2 is SVGAGI. This CDR3 contains 14 residues. CDR3 in amino acids: CASQKGYGDYGYTF. The DNA of the CDR3 is TGTGCCAGCCAAAAGGGATACGGGGACTATGGCTACACCTTC.

V gene TRBV27 combines with J gene TRBJ1-1; unclear D gene. The germline gives CDR1 MNHEY, CDR2 SMNVEV (reference sequence). The CDR3 extends over 12 amino acids. Trimming stripped 6 bases from V and 1 base from J, with 6 bases between. In DNA, the CDR3 is TGTGCCAGCAGAACGAGGAACACTGAAGCTTTCTTT. Protein sequence: CASRTRNTEAFF.

This clone has a handful of counts. This chain connects TRBV15 to TRBJ1-4; D is undetermined. This CDR3 has 15 amino acids. V was pared by 3 bases and J by 12 bases, with 20 bases between. Germline CDR1 and CDR2: LNHNV and YYDKDF (reference sequence). The CDR3 DNA reads TGTGCCACCAGCAGCCTTCTACAGAAGGGAGCACAACTGTTTTTT. It is translated as CATSSLLQKGAQLFF.

The chain combines TRBV18 with TRBJ1-2, with TRBD1 as a possible D gene (5 bases). CDR1 is KGHSH and CDR2 is LQKENI in the germline V gene. V was pared by 2 bases and J by 8 bases, with 18 bases between. The CDR3 length is 15 residues. The CDR3 loop reads CASSPAQDGQGGYTF. As DNA, the CDR3 is TGTGCCAGCTCACCAGCACAGGACGGACAAGGAGGCTACACCTTC.

The J gene is TRBJ2-1, the V gene TRBV4-1, with 7 positions matching TRBD2. The germline V gene has CDR1 MGHRA and CDR2 YSYEKL. This CDR3 region has 15 residues. After removal of 6 bases from V and 3 bases from J, the junction contained 8 bases not matched to a gene. CDR3 DNA sequence: TGCGCCAGCAGTCGGGACTATAATTACTACAATGAGCAGTTCTTC. It yields the protein CASSRDYNYYNEQFF.

This clone was counted only a few times. The rearrangement joins TRBV30 to TRBJ2-2; possible D gene TRBD1, 6 bases. The length of the CDR3 is 16 residues. The V gene lost 0 bases and the J gene lost 4 bases, with 15 bases spanning the gap. CDR1 GTSNPN and CDR2 SVGIG come from the germline V gene (reference sequence). The CDR3, as DNA: TGTGCCTGGAGTGTACGAGGGGGAGCCCCCACCGGGGAGCTGTTTTTT. This sequence encodes CAWSVRGGAPTGELFF.

This chain connects TRBV6-1 to TRBJ2-3; 7 positions agree with TRBD2. The CDR3 sequence is 18 residues long. From germline, CDR1 is MNHNS and CDR2 SASEGT. V lost 1 base and J lost 2; bases outside the gene matches: 12. CDR3 nucleotide sequence: TGTGCCAGCAGTGAAGGGGTCCGAGGGAGGGCGGACACAGATACGCAGTATTTT. Its translation: CASSEGVRGRADTDTQYF.

This clone occurred a few times. The chain uses TRBV6-5 and TRBJ2-5; possible D gene TRBD2, 6 bases. Per germline, CDR1 MNHEY and CDR2 SVGAGI. Trimming stripped 2 bases from V and 2 bases from J, with 12 bases between. This CDR3 is built from 15 residues. The CDR3 nucleotides read TGTGCCAGCAGTTACGGGGGGAGAGGGCAAGAGACCCAGTACTTC. Translating it yields CASSYGGRGQETQYF.

The chain couples TRBV6-1 to TRBJ2-6, with D unclear. There are 15 residues in the CDR3. The germline V and J ends were trimmed by 7 bases and 0 bases, with 10 bases remaining between them. Germline CDR1 and CDR2: MNHNS and SASEGT. CDR3 nucleotides: TGTGCCAGCATTTCTGGCAACTCTGGGGCCAACGTCCTGACTTTC. Residues: CASISGNSGANVLTF.

The chain carries TRBV19 and TRBJ2-5; 8 bases match TRBD2. Germline CDR1 and CDR2: LNHDA and SQIVND (reference sequence). The CDR3 has 15 residues. Losses at the gene ends were 6 bases for V and 4 bases for J; bases not matched to a gene: 10. The CDR3 sequence is CASRDLAGNRETQYF. The CDR3 nucleotides are TGTGCCAGTAGAGATTTAGCGGGAAATCGAGAGACCCAGTACTTC.

This chain's CDR3 is CASSPPGGTDTQYF. The CDR3, as DNA: TGTGCCAGCTCACCCCCAGGGGGGACAGATACGCAGTATTTT. This rearrangement joins TRBV18 to TRBJ2-3; D might be TRBD1 (7 bases). Germline V gene sequence: CDR1 KGHSH, CDR2 LQKENI. The CDR3 sequence is 14 residues long. Trimming took 3 bases from V and 3 from J, leaving 10 bases between them.

The gene calls are TRBV7-2 and TRBJ1-5; 9 nucleotides agree with TRBD1. V gave up 5 bases and J gave up 6 bases; unmatched junction bases: 11. The length of the CDR3 is 16 residues. CDR1 and CDR2 (germline): SGHTA, FQGNSA. The CDR3 bases are TGTGCCAGCAGCGCCCGGGACAGGGATTTGGGTCAGCCCCAGCATTTT. Amino acids: CASSARDRDLGQPQHF.

The chain carries TRBV7-9 and TRBJ1-4, with TRBD1 matching over 7 bases. Trimming at V came to 5 bases and at J to 5 bases, leaving 8 bases not matched to a gene. Per the germline V gene, CDR1 is SEHNR and CDR2 is FQNEAQ (reference sequence). The CDR3 totals 15 residues. The CDR3 DNA sequence: TGTGCCAGCAGCCCGAGGGACAGTGAGAATGAAAAACTGTTTTTT. It yields the protein CASSPRDSENEKLFF.